These 20 T cell receptor beta chains were all obtained from the same sample, sequenced in a study of CD8 T cells in Susac syndrome. When the RNA was reverse transcribed, random hexamers were used with an input of about 0.45 to 1 ug. MiXCR, run by TCRdb on the immunoSEQ multiplex PCR reads, gives a single entry per CDR3 protein. The sample carries approximately 300,000 distinct CDR3 sequences, roughly 85% recorded once. Specimen: CD8+ T cells from PBMCs. The origin of the receptors is a human donor with multiple sclerosis.

This clonotype showed up just once. The chain carries TRBV27 and TRBJ1-1, with D tentatively TRBD1 (6 bases). CDR3 length: 13 residues. Trimming removed 9 bases at V and 4 bases at J, with 15 bases between. The germline CDR1 and CDR2 sequences are MNHEY and SMNVEV (reference sequence). Here the CDR3 reads CARIPGGGTEAFF. In DNA, the CDR3 is TGTGCCAGGATCCCCGGAGGGGGCACTGAAGCTTTCTTT.

J is TRBJ1-2 and V is TRBV10-3; 7 nucleotides agree with TRBD1. With 4 bases clipped from V and 2 bases from J, the junction kept 7 bases outside the gene matches. The CDR3 runs to 15 residues. Germline V gene sequence: CDR1 ENHRY, CDR2 SYGVKD. The CDR3 bases are TGTGCCATCAGTGCTTGGGCAGGGGGAAACTATGGCTACACCTTC. Translation gives CAISAWAGGNYGYTF.

This rearrangement joins TRBV7-9 to TRBJ2-1; the match to TRBD2 covers 9 bases. Germline assignment: CDR1 SEHNR and CDR2 FQNEAQ (reference sequence). The CDR3 contains 16 residues. With V trimmed by 3 bases and J by 4 bases, 7 bases remained unmatched. The CDR3 loop reads CASSLGASGVYNEQFF. The CDR3 DNA follows: TGTGCCAGCAGCTTGGGGGCTAGCGGGGTTTACAATGAGCAGTTCTTC.

In DNA, the CDR3 is TGCAGCGTTGAAGCGGGCAACTCCTACGAGCAGTACTTC. Translating it yields CSVEAGNSYEQYF. The chain couples TRBV29-1 to TRBJ2-7; no clear D. Germline CDR1 SQVTM, CDR2 ANQGSEA. The CDR3 has 13 residues. The ends were cut back, 1 base at V and 0 bases at J, with 7 bases in the middle.

This clonotype was observed a single time. The V gene is TRBV28, the J gene TRBJ2-7; D is perhaps TRBD1 (5 bases). CDR1 and CDR2 (germline): MDHEN, SYDVKM. Trimming left V 2 bases short and J 0 bases short, with 11 bases between. The CDR3 has 15 amino acids. The CDR3 DNA sequence: TGTGCCAGCAGTTTAAGGGGATTGAGCTCCTACGAGCAGTACTTC. Translated, it gives CASSLRGLSSYEQYF.

V and J are TRBV27 and TRBJ2-7; D not resolved. Germline CDR1 MNHEY, CDR2 SMNVEV (reference sequence). The CDR3 contains 13 residues. Trimming shortened V by 7 bases and J by 1 base, and 11 bases separated the two germline ends. The CDR3 loop is CASNSGPSYEQYF. The CDR3 bases are TGTGCCAGCAATAGTGGACCATCCTACGAGCAGTACTTC.

This sequence joins TRBV4-1 and TRBJ2-1; TRBD1 matches 7 bases. Germline lookup yields CDR1 MGHRA and CDR2 YSYEKL. This CDR3 has 15 amino acids. The junction had 6 bases not matched to a gene; V was cut back by 3 bases and J by 4 bases. The CDR3 region has the DNA TGCGCCAGCAGCCAGGGACAGCTGATTTACAATGAGCAGTTCTTC. Amino acids: CASSQGQLIYNEQFF.

This sequence joins TRBV4-2 and TRBJ2-5; D unresolved. CDR1 is LGHNA, CDR2 YNFKEQ, per germline. The CDR3 is made up of 12 amino acids. Trimming stripped 7 bases from V and 4 bases from J, with 10 bases between. CDR3 residues: CASNVIGETQYF. For the CDR3, the DNA is TGTGCCAGCAACGTAATCGGAGAGACCCAGTACTTC.

The V and J genes are TRBV7-9 and TRBJ1-4; D might be TRBD1 (5 bases). V lost 6 bases, J lost 4 bases, and 9 bases lay in between. CDR1 is SEHNR, CDR2 FQNEAQ, per germline (reference sequence). This CDR3 is built from 13 residues. DNA for the CDR3: TGTGCCAGCAGGACAGTTGATAATGAAAAACTGTTTTTT. Encoded protein: CASRTVDNEKLFF.

This rearrangement joins TRBV27 to TRBJ2-6, with D possibly being TRBD1 (6 bases). V shed 6 bases and J shed 1 base, with 7 bases lying between them. The CDR3 contains 14 residues. The V gene's germline CDR1 is MNHEY and CDR2 SMNVEV (reference sequence). This CDR3 is CASSGTSGANVLTF. The CDR3 bases are TGTGCCAGCAGCGGGACATCTGGGGCCAACGTCCTGACTTTC.

The CDR3 is CASSQDVLWTSGYNEQFF. The CDR3 coding sequence is TGCGCCAGCAGCCAAGATGTGTTGTGGACTAGCGGGTACAATGAGCAGTTCTTC. The V and J genes are TRBV4-3 and TRBJ2-1; TRBD2 agrees at 11 bases. Trimming at V came to 0 bases and at J to 4 bases, leaving 8 bases not matched to a gene. The CDR3 consists of 18 residues. Looked up from germline, CDR1 is LGHNA and CDR2 is YSLEER.

The V and J genes are TRBV10-3 and TRBJ1-4; 8 nucleotides agree with TRBD1. The germline V gene has CDR1 ENHRY and CDR2 SYGVKD. With V trimmed by 5 bases and J by 5 bases, 4 bases remained unmatched. The CDR3 runs 14 residues. This CDR3 is CAISPGQENEKLFF. The CDR3 DNA sequence: TGTGCCATCAGTCCGGGACAGGAAAATGAAAAACTGTTTTTT.

V gene TRBV2 combines with J gene TRBJ2-1, with D hard to call. V was trimmed by 8 bases and J by 6 bases, leaving 17 bases between them. The CDR3 has 14 amino acids. Germline values: CDR1 SNHLY, CDR2 FYNNEI. Written as DNA, the CDR3 is TGTGCCAGCGATCCATCCGCGGACGGCAATGAGCAGTTCTTC. It translates to CASDPSADGNEQFF.

This chain connects TRBV30 to TRBJ1-4; TRBD1 agrees at 7 bases. Germline loops: CDR1 GTSNPN, CDR2 SVGIG (reference sequence). V was pared by 3 bases and J by 3 bases, with 7 bases of the junction left unmatched. The CDR3 has 15 amino acids. CDR3 sequence: CAWSGWTGANEKLFF. In nucleotides, the CDR3 is TGTGCCTGGAGCGGATGGACAGGCGCTAATGAAAAACTGTTTTTT.

Details on this clonotype: Germline and junction disagree at one end, which may indicate a read error. The genes are TRBV29-1 and TRBJ1-1; TRBD1 might be the D (6 bases). This CDR3 is built from 10 residues. The V gene's germline CDR1 is SQVTM and CDR2 ANQGSEA. This chain's CDR3 is CGGGQTEAFF. The CDR3 coding sequence is TGTGGCGGGGGGCAAACTGAAGCTTTCTTT.

Only one count was recorded for this clonotype. The chain is built from TRBV11-2 and TRBJ2-7; D gene ambiguous. The ends were cut back, 1 base at V and 5 bases at J, with 15 bases in the middle. Germline V CDR1 and CDR2: SGHAT, FQNNGV. The CDR3 is 15 residues long. The CDR3 here is CASSLGRWVGNEQYF. The CDR3 region has the DNA TGTGCCAGCAGCTTAGGCCGGTGGGTTGGCAACGAGCAGTACTTC.

The chain recombines TRBV19 with TRBJ1-2; D not certain. The V and J ends lost 5 bases and 4 bases respectively, with 11 bases between them. CDR3 length: 13 amino acids. Looked up from germline, CDR1 is LNHDA and CDR2 is SQIVND (reference sequence). The CDR3 protein is CASSATEIYGYTF. CDR3 DNA: TGTGCCAGTAGTGCCACGGAGATCTATGGCTACACCTTC. Combining the CDR3 with reference TRBV19 and TRBJ1-2 gives the whole variable domain DGGITQSPKYLFRKEGQNVTLSCEQNLNHDAMYWYRQDPGQGLRLIYYSQIVNDFQKGDIAEGYSVSREKKESFPLTVTSAQKNPTAFYLCASSATEIYGYTFGSGTRLTVV.

The chain employs TRBV4-3 and TRBJ2-1, with D maybe TRBD2 (7 bases). CDR3 size: 18 residues. Trimming pared 0 bases from V and 3 bases from J, leaving 18 bases between. Germline V gene lookup returns CDR1 LGHNA and CDR2 YSLEER. CDR3 residues: CASSQDRAAGAIYNEQFF. CDR3 bases: TGCGCCAGCAGCCAAGATCGCGCCGCGGGGGCGATCTACAATGAGCAGTTCTTC.

The chain recombines TRBV30 with TRBJ1-2; TRBD1 matches at 10 bases. There are 13 residues in the CDR3. CDR1 and CDR2 from the germline V gene are GTSNPN and SVGIG (reference sequence). V dropped 2 bases and J dropped 8; count of bases not matched to a gene: 5. The chain's CDR3 is CAWSPGQGDGYTF. For the CDR3, the DNA is TGTGCCTGGAGTCCCGGACAGGGGGACGGCTACACCTTC. Using reference TRBV30 and TRBJ1-2 for the parts outside the CDR3, the full variable domain is SQTIHQWPATLVQPVGSPLSLECTVEGTSNPNLYWYRQAAGRGLQLLFYSVGIGQISSEVPQNLSASRPQDRQFILSSKKLLLSDSGFYLCAWSPGQGDGYTFGSGTRLTVV.

The V and J genes are TRBV6-5 and TRBJ2-7, with D unresolved. The ends were cut back, 3 bases at V and 0 bases at J, with 18 bases in the middle. CDR1 is MNHEY and CDR2 is SVGAGI in the germline V gene. The CDR3 spans 17 residues. Here the CDR3 reads CASSYDPGGSDSYEQYF. CDR3 in DNA: TGTGCCAGCAGTTATGACCCCGGCGGCTCTGACTCCTACGAGCAGTACTTC.